This T cell receptor beta chain came from a study of T cell responses to AZD1222 COVID-19 vaccine. Study as a whole: Recipients boosted at about 4 weeks or about 12 weeks are pooled.

Assay used: immunoSEQ multiplex PCR; TCRdb lists only in-frame clones, some missing. In the table there are approximately 130,000 clones, roughly 93% of which are singletons. Study-wide results and limits: Recipients of two AZD1222 doses showed rising Spike-specific TCR breadth and depth.

Concerning this clone itself: Its antigen is currently unknown.

Germline values: CDR1 ENHRY, CDR2 SYGVKD. CDR3 size: 14 residues. The V and J ends lost 2 bases and 2 bases, in that order; junction bases with no gene match: 1. The sample here was peripheral blood, taken on day 0 of AZD1222 vaccination. The V call is TRBV10-3, the J call TRBJ2-7; 9 bases map to TRBD2. This TCR was sampled from an adult in good health. CDR3 loop: CAISEGTSPYEQYF. In DNA, the CDR3 is TGTGCCATCAGTGAGGGGACTAGCCCCTACGAGCAGTACTTC.